Listed below are T cell receptor beta chains from one sample, sequenced in a study of cytotoxic CD8 clonotypes in ibrutinib-treated CLL. Profiling relied on immunoSEQ multiplex PCR, and the TCRdb table lists in-frame clones only, not all of them. This sample has about 140,000 clones, with 75% to 85% found just once. The specimen was PBMCs, collected after 36 months of ibrutinib treatment. The source is a human donor with chronic lymphocytic leukemia. Both conserved end residues are part of each CDR3. The order of the fields is J gene, D gene, V gene, CDR3 DNA, CDR3 protein. D genes are given only for firm matches.

>TRBJ2-1|TRBD2|TRBV30
TGTGCCTGGACCACGGGACTAGCGGGCTACAATGAGCAGTTCTTC
CAWTTGLAGYNEQFF
>TRBJ1-1|NA|TRBV2
TGTGCCAGCAGTGGACACTCGGGAACTGAAGCTTTCTTT
CASSGHSGTEAFF
>TRBJ1-2|NA|TRBV7-2
TGTGCCAGCAGCTCGGAAACGGTGGACTACACCTTC
CASSSETVDYTF
>TRBJ2-5|NA|TRBV25-1
TGTGCCAGCAGTGAATCCGCGGGCGAGACCCAGTACTTC
CASSESAGETQYF
>TRBJ2-7|NA|TRBV4-1
TGCGCCAGCAGCCAAGGGTGGGCTTTCAGCTCCTACGAGCAGTACTTC
CASSQGWAFSSYEQYF
>TRBJ1-5|NA|TRBV28
TGTGCCAGCAGTTTGACAGCACCCCAGCATTTT
CASSLTAPQHF
>TRBJ2-7|NA|TRBV28
TGTGCCAGCAGCACGGACTATTACGAGCAGTACTTC
CASSTDYYEQYF
>TRBJ2-2|NA|TRBV6-4
TGTGCCAGCAGCCTACTCGCGAACACCGGGGAGCTGTTTTTT
CASSLLANTGELFF
>TRBJ1-3|NA|TRBV6-5
TGTGCCGCCTACCCCAGGGCTGGAAACACCATATATTTT
CAAYPRAGNTIYF
>TRBJ1-1|NA|TRBV27
TGTGCCAGCAGTTTGGGGTTTGGGCAACCGAACACTGAAGCTTTCTTT
CASSLGFGQPNTEAFF
>TRBJ2-1|NA|TRBV7-3
TGTGCCAGCAGCTCCCTCCGGGACGCATCCTACAATGAGCAGTTCTTC
CASSSLRDASYNEQFF